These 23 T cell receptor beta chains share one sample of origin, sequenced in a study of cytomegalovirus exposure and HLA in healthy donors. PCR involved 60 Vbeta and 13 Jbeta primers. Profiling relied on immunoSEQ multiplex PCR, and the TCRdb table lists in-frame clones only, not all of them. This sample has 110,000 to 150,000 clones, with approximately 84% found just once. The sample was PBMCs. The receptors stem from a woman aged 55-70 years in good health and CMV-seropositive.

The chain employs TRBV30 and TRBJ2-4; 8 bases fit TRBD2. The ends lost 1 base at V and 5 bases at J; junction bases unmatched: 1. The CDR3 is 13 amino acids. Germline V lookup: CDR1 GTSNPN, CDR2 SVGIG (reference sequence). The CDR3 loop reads CAWSAGLENIQYF. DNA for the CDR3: TGTGCCTGGAGTGCGGGACTAGAAAACATTCAGTACTTC.

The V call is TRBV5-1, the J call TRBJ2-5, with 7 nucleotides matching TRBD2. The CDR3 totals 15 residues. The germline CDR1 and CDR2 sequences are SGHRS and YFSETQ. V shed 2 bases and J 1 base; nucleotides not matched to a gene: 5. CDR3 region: CASSFRTGGQETQYF. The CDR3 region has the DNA TGCGCCAGCAGCTTCAGGACGGGGGGCCAAGAGACCCAGTACTTC.

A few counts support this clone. The CDR3: CASSPTKGQGTSYGYTF. The CDR3 DNA sequence: TGTGCCAGCTCACCAACGAAGGGACAGGGGACGTCCTATGGCTACACCTTC. The V and J genes are TRBV18 and TRBJ1-2; 10 bases agree with TRBD1. Trimming at V came to 2 bases and at J to 4 bases, leaving 10 bases not matched to a gene. The length of the CDR3 is 17 residues. The germline CDR1 and CDR2 sequences are KGHSH and LQKENI.

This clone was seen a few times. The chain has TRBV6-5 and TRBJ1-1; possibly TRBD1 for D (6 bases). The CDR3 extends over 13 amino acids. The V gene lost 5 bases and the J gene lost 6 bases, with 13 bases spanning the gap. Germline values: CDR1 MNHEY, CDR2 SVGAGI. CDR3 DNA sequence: TGTGCCAGCAGTCGGGGGGCGCCGGCTGAAGCTTTCTTT. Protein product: CASSRGAPAEAFF.

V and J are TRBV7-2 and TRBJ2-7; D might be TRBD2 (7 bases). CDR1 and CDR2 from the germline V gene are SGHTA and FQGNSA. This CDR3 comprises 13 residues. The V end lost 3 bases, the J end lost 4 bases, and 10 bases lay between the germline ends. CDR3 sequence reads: CASSFGGAYEQYF. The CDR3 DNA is TGTGCCAGCAGCTTTGGGGGGGCTTACGAGCAGTACTTC.

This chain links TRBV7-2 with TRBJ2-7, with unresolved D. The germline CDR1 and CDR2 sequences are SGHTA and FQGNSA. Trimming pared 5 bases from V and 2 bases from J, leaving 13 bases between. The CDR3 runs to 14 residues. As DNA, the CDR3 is TGTGCCAGCAGCCCCGAAGGAGCAACCTACGAGCAGTACTTC. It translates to CASSPEGATYEQYF.

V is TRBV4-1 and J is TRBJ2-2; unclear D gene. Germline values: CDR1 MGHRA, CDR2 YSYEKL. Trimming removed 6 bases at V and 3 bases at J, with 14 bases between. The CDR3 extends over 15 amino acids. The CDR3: CASRRRISHTGELFF. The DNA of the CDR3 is TGCGCCAGCAGACGCAGGATCTCCCACACCGGGGAGCTGTTTTTT.

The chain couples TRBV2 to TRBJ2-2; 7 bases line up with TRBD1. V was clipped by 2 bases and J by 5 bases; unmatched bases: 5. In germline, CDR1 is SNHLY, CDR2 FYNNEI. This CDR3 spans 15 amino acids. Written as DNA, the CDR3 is TGTGCCAGCAGTGAATATGGACAGGATACCGGGGAGCTGTTTTTT. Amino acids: CASSEYGQDTGELFF.

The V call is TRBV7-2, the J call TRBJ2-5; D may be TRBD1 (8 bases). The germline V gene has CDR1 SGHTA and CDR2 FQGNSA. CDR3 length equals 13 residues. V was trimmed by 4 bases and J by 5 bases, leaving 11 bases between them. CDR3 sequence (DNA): TGTGCCAGCAGCTCACAGGGGGGGGAGACCCAGTACTTC. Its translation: CASSSQGGETQYF.

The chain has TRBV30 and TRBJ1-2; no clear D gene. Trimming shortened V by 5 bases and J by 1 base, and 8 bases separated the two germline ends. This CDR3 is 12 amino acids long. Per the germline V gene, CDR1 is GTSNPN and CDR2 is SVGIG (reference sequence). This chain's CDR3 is CAWAQINYGYTF. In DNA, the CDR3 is TGTGCCTGGGCCCAGATTAACTATGGCTACACCTTC.

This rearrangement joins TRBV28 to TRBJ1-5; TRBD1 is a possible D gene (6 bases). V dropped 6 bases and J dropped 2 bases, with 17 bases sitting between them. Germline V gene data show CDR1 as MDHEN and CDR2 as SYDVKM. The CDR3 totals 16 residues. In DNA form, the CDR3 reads TGTGCCAGCAGCAGGACCCAGGGGCTGGGCAATCAGCCCCAGCATTTT. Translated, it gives CASSRTQGLGNQPQHF.

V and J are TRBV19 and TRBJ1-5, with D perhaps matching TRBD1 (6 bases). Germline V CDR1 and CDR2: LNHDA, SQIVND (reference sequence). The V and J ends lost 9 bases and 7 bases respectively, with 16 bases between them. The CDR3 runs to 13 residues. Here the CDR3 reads CASTPGVRQPQHF. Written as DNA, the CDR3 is TGTGCCAGCACCCCAGGGGTAAGGCAGCCCCAGCATTTT.

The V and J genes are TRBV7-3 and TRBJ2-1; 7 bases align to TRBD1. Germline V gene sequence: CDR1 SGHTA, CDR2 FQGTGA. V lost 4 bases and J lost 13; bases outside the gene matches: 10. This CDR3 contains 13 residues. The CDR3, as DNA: TGTGCCAGCAGCTACGGGGTGCAGGGGGAACAGTTCTTC. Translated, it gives CASSYGVQGEQFF.

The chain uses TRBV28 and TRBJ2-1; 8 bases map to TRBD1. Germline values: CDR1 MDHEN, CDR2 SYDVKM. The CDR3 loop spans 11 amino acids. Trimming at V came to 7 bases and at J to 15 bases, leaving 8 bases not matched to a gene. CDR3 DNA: TGTGCCAGCAACCACCGGACAGGGTTGTTCTTC. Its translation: CASNHRTGLFF. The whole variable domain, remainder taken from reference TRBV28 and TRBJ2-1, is DVKVTQSSRYLVKRTGEKVFLECVQDMDHENMFWYRQDPGLGLRLIYFSYDVKMKEKGDIPEGYSVSREKKERFSLILESASTNQTSMYLCASNHRTGLFFGPGTRLTVL.

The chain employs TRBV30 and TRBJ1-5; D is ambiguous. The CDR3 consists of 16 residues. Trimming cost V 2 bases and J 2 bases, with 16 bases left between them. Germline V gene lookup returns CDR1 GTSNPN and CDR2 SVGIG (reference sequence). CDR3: CAWSFPTPQGNQPQHF. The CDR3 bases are TGTGCCTGGAGTTTCCCCACCCCACAAGGCAATCAGCCCCAGCATTTT.

The chain's CDR3 is CASSLPGQRTDTQYF. CDR3 DNA sequence: TGCGCCAGCAGCTTGCCGGGACAAAGGACAGATACGCAGTATTTT. This chain connects TRBV5-1 to TRBJ2-3; possible D gene TRBD1, 6 bases. Germline V lookup: CDR1 SGHRS, CDR2 YFSETQ. The CDR3 consists of 15 residues. Trimming removed 1 base at V and 3 bases at J, with 12 bases between.

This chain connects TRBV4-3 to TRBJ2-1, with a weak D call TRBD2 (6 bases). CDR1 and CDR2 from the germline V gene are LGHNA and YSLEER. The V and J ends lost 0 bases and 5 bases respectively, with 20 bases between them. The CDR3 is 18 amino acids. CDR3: CASSQDEASVRRDNEQFF. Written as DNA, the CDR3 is TGCGCCAGCAGCCAAGATGAGGCTAGCGTTCGCAGGGACAATGAGCAGTTCTTC.

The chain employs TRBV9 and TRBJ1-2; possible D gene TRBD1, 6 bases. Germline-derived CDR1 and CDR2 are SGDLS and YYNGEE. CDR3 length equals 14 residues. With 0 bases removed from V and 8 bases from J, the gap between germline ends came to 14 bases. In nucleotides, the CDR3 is TGTGCCAGCAGCGTAGGGTCAGGGGTAAAGGGCTACACCTTC. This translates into CASSVGSGVKGYTF.

This chain's CDR3 is CASSIDPWTGSEPQHF. In nucleotides, the CDR3 is TGTGCCAGTAGTATAGATCCGTGGACAGGGAGCGAACCCCAGCATTTT. This chain joins TRBV19 and TRBJ1-5, with 8 bases matching TRBD1. The CDR3 has 16 residues. Germline V lookup: CDR1 LNHDA, CDR2 SQIVND (reference sequence). The V segment lost 0 bases and the J segment 10 bases; nucleotides outside the gene matches: 11.

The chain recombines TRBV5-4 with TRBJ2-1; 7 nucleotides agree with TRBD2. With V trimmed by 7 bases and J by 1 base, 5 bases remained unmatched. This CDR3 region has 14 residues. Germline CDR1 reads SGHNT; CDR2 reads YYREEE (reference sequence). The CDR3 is CASPASGSYNEQFF. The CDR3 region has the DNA TGTGCCAGCCCAGCTAGCGGTTCCTACAATGAGCAGTTCTTC.

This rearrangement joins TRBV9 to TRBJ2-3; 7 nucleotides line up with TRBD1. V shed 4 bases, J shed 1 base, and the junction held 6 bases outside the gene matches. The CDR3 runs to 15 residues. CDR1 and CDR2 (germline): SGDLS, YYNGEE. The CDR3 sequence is CASSTRQGGTDTQYF. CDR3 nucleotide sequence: TGTGCCAGCAGCACCCGACAGGGTGGCACAGATACGCAGTATTTT. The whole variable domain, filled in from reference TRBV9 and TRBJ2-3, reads DSGVTQTPKHLITATGQRVTLRCSPRSGDLSVYWYQQSLDQGLQFLIQYYNGEERAKGNILERFSAQQFPDLHSELNLSSLELGDSALYFCASSTRQGGTDTQYFGPGTRLTVL.

CDR3: CSVRARQGHYEQYF. The CDR3 DNA reads TGCAGCGTCCGCGCCCGACAGGGGCACTACGAGCAGTACTTC. The rearrangement links TRBV29-1 to TRBJ2-5; 8 bases are a match to TRBD1. The J call is in doubt because the DNA end fits TRBJ2-7 better. The CDR3 sequence is 14 residues long. Germline CDR1 is SQVTM and CDR2 is ANQGSEA.

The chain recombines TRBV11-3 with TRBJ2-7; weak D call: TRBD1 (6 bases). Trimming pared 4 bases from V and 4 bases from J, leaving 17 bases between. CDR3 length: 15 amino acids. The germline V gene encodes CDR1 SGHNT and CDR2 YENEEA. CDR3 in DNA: TGTGCCAGCAGCTCGACAGGTCCCGAGGTGTACGAGCAGTACTTC. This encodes CASSSTGPEVYEQYF. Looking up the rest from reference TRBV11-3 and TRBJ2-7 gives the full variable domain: EAGVVQSPRYKIIEKKQPVAFWCNPISGHNTLYWYLQNLGQGPELLIRYENEEAVDDSQLPKDRFSAERLKGVDSTLKIQPAELGDSAVYLCASSSTGPEVYEQYFGPGTRLTVT.